This T cell receptor (beta chain) was captured by sequencing in a study of vaccination and CD4 T cells after COVID-19. Across the study: Convalescent donors were composed of six males and four females, of whom two were Hispanic. Cultures serving as controls received a peptide pool (CEFX or HIV-1 Nef) or no peptide.

As to this clonotype: Its antigen is currently unknown.

The Oncomine TCR Beta short-read assay sequenced DNA from cultured CD4+ T cells. TCRdb processed the PCR reads anew with MiXCR; each CDR3 protein has one entry. The data hold about 20,000 distinct CDR3 sequences, with approximately 50% observed a single time. The treatment denotes: approximately 10-day PBMC culture with coronavirus spike peptide pools or control peptides (ViraFEST assay). Each well received 2.1 million or so PBMCs, cultured with 10 IU/ml IL-2 and 9 to 10 ug/ml peptide pools. V lost 2 bases, J lost 5 bases, and 24 bases stayed unmatched. This CDR3 has 22 amino acids. Germline V gene sequence: CDR1 MDHEN, CDR2 SYDVKM.

Input material: CD4+ T cells from blood, cultured in vitro. The chain carries TRBV28 and TRBJ2-5; 12 bases agree with TRBD1. The receptor was isolated from a human donor who had recovered from COVID-19. The CDR3 coding sequence is TGTGCCAGCAGTTTACGTTTCGCGCTTTTACGCTCGGGACAGGGGGCACTCGAGACCCAGTACTTC. This gives the protein CASSLRFALLRSGQGALETQYF.